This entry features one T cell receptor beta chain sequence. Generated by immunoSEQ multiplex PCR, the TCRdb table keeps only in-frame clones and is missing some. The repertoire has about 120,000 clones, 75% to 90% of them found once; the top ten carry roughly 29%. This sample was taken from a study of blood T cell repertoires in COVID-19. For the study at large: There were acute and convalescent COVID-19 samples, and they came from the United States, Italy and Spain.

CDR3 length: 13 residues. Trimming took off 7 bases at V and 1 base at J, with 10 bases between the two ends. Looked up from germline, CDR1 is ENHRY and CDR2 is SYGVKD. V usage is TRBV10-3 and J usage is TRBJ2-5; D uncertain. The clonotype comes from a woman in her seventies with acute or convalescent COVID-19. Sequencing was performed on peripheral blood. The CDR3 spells CAITRSPQETQYF. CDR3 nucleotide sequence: TGTGCCATCACGCGGTCCCCCCAAGAGACCCAGTACTTC.